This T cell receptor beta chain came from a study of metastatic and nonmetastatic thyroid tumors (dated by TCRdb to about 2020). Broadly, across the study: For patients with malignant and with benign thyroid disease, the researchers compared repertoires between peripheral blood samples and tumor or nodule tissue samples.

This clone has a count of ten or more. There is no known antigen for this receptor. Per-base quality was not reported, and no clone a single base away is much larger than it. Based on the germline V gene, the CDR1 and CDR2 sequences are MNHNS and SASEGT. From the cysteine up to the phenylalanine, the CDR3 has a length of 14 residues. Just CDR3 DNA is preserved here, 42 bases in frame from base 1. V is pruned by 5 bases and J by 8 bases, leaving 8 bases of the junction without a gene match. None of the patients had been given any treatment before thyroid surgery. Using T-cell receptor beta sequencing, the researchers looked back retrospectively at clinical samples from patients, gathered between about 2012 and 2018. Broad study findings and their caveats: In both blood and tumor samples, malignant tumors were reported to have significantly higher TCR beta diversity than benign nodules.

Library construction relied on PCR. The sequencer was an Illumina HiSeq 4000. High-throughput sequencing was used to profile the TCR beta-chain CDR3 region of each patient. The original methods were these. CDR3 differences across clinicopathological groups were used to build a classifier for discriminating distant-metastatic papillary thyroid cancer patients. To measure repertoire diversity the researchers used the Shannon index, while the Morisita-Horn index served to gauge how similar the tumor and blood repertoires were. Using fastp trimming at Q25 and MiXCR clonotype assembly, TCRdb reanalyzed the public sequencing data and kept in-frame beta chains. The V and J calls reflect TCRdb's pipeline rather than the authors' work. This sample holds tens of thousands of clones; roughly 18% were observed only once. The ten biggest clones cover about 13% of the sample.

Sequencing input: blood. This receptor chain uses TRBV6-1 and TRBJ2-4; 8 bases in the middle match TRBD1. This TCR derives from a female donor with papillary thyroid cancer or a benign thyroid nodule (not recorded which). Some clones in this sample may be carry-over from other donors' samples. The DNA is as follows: TGTGCCAGCAGTTCCGGACAGGGCAGGCACATTCAGTACTTC. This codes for CASSSGQGRHIQYF.